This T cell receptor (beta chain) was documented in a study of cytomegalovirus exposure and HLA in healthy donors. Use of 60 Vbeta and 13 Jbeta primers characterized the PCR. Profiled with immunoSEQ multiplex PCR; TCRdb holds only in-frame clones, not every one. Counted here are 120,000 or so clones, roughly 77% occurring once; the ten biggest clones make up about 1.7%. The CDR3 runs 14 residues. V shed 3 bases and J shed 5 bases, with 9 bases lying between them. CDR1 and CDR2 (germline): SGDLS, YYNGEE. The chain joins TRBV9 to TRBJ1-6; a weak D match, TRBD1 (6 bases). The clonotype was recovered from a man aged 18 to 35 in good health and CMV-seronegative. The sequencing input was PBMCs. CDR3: CASSARQDNSPLHF. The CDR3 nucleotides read TGTGCCAGCAGCGCCCGACAGGATAATTCACCCCTCCACTTT.